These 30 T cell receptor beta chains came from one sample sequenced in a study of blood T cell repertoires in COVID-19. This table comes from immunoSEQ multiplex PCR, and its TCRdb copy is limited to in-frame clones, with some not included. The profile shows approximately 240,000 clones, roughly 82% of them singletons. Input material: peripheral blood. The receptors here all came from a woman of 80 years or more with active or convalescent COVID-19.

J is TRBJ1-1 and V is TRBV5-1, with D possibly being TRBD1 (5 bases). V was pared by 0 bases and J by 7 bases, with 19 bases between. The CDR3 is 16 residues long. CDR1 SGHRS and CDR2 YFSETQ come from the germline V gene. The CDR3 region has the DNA TGCGCCAGCAGCTTGGGGCGGGGGAGTGGTTTCGATGAAGCTTTCTTT. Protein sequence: CASSLGRGSGFDEAFF.

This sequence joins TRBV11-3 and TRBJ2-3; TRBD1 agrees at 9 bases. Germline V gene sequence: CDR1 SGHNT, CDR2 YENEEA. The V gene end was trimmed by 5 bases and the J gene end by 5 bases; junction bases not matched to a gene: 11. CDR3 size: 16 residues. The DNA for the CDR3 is TGTGCCAGCAGCAGGTTGGCGGGGACAGGGAGAGATACGCAGTATTTT. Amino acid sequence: CASSRLAGTGRDTQYF.

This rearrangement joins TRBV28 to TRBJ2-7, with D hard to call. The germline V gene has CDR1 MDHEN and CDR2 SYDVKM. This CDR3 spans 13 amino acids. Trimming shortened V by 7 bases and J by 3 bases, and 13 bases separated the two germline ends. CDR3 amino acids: CASTIWAGYEQYF. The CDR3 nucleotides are TGTGCCAGCACCATATGGGCAGGCTACGAGCAGTACTTC.

This CDR3 is CASSQGGTGNQPQHF. Written as DNA, the CDR3 is TGCGCCAGCAGCCAAGGGGGCACCGGCAATCAGCCCCAGCATTTT. V usage is TRBV4-1 and J usage is TRBJ1-5, with D maybe TRBD1 (5 bases). V dropped 1 base and J dropped 2 bases, with 9 bases sitting between them. Germline CDR1 and CDR2: MGHRA and YSYEKL. This CDR3 comprises 15 residues.

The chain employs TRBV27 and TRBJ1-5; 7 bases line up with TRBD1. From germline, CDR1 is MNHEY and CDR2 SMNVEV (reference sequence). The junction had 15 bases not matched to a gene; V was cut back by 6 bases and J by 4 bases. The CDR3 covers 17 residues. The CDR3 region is CASRKLPGQTLNQPQHF. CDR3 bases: TGTGCCAGCAGAAAACTTCCGGGACAGACCCTAAATCAGCCCCAGCATTTT.

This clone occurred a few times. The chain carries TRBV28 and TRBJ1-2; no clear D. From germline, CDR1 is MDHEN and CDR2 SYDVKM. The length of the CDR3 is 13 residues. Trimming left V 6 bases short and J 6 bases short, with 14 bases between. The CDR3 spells CASRLYNQDGYTF. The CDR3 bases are TGTGCCAGCAGGCTATATAACCAGGATGGCTACACCTTC.

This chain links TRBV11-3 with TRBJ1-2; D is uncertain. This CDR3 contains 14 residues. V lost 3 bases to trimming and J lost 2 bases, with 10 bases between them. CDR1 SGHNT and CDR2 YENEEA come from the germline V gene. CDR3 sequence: CASSFSPGNYGYTF. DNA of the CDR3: TGTGCCAGCAGCTTTTCTCCAGGCAACTATGGCTACACCTTC.

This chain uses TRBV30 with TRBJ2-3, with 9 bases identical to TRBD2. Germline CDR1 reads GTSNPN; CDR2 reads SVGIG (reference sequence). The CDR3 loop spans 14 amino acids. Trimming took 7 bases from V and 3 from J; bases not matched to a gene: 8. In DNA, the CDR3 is TGTGCCTACTCCGCGGGGGGGCGAACAGATACGCAGTATTTT. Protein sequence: CAYSAGGRTDTQYF.

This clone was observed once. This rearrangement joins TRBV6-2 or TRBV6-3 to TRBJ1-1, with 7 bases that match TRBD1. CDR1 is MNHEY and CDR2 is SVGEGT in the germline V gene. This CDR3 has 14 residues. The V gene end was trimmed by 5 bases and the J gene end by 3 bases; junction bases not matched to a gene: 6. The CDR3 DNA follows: TGTGCCAGCAGTGCCGAGGGGGCTCACACTGAAGCTTTCTTT. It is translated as CASSAEGAHTEAFF.

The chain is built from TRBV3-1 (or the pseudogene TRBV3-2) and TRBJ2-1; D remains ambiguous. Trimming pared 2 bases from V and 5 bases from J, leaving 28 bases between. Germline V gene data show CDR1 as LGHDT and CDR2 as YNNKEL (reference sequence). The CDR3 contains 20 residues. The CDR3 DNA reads TGTGCCAGCAGCCAACCCGTCCCCCTCCCCCGCAGTCGCAAAAACAATGAGCAGTTCTTC. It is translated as CASSQPVPLPRSRKNNEQFF.

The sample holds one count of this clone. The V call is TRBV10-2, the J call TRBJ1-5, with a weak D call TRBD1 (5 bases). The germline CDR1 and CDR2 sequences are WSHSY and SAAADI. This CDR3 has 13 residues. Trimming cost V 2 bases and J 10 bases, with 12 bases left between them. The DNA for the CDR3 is TGCGCCAGCAGTGAGGCAGGGCAGGGACCCCAGCATTTT. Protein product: CASSEAGQGPQHF.

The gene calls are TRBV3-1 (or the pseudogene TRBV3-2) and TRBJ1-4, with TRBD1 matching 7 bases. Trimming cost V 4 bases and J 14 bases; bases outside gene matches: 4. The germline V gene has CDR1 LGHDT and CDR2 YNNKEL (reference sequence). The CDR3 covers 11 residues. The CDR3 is CASSRGTALFF. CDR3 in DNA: TGTGCCAGCAGCCGCGGGACAGCCCTGTTTTTT.

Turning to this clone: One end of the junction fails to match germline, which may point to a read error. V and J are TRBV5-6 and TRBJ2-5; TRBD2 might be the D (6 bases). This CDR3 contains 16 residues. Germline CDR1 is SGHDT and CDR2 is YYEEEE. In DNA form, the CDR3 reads TGTGCCAGCAGCTTGGGGATGGCGGGAAACCAAGGGACCCAGTACTTC. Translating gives CASSLGMAGNQGTQYF.

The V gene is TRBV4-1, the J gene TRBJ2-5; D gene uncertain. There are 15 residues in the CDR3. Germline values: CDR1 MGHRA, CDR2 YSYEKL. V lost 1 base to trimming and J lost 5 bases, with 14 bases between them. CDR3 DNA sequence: TGCGCCAGCAGCCAAGTCGGCCATGGCGGCGAGACCCAGTACTTC. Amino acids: CASSQVGHGGETQYF.

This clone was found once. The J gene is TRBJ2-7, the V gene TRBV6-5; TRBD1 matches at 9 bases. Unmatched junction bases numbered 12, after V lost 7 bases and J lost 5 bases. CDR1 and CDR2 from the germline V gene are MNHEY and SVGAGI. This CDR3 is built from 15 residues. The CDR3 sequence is CASTRDRGSFNEQYF. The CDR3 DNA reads TGTGCCAGCACTCGAGACAGGGGGTCATTTAACGAGCAGTACTTC.

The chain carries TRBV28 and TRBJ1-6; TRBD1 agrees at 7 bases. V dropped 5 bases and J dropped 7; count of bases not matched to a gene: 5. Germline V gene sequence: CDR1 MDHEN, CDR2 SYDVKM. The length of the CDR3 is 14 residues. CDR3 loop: CASSQAGGNSPLHF. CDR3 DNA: TGTGCCAGCAGTCAAGCAGGGGGAAATTCACCCCTCCACTTT.

The CDR3 loop reads CASSMGLTQETQYF. The CDR3 DNA follows: TGTGCCAGTAGTATGGGACTTACACAAGAGACCCAGTACTTC. The chain joins TRBV19 to TRBJ2-5, with D possibly being TRBD2 (6 bases). Germline V gives CDR1 LNHDA, CDR2 SQIVND (reference sequence). This CDR3 has 14 amino acids. The V and J ends lost 3 bases and 2 bases respectively, with 10 bases between them.

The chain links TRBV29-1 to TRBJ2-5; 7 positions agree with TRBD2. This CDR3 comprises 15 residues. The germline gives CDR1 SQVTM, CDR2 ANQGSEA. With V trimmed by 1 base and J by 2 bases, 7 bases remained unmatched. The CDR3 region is CSVEATRGGQETQYF. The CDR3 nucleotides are TGCAGCGTTGAAGCGACGAGGGGAGGGCAAGAGACCCAGTACTTC.

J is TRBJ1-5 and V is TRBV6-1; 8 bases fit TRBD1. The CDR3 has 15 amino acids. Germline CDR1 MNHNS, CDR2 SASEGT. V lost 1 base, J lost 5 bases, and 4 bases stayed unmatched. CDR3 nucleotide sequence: TGTGCCAGCAGTGAAGGGACAGGGACGTATCAGCCCCAGCATTTT. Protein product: CASSEGTGTYQPQHF.

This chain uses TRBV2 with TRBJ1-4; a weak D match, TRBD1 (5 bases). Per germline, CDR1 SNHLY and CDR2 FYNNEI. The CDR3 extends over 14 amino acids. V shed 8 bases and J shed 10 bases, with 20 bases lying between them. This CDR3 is CASLWGGGEGKLFF. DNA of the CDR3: TGTGCCAGCTTGTGGGGTGGAGGGGAGGGAAAACTGTTTTTT.

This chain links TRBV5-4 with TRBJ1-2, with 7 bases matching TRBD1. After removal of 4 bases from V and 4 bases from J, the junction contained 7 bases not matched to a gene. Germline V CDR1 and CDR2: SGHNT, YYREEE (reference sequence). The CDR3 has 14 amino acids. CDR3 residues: CASSRENRGYGYTF. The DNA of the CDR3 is TGTGCCAGCAGCCGTGAAAACAGGGGCTATGGCTACACCTTC.

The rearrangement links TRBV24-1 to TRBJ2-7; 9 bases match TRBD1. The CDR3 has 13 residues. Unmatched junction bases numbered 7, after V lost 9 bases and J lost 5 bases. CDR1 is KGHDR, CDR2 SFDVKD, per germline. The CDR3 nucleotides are TGTGCCACCTGGGACAGGGCGAACCACGAGCAGTACTTC. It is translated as CATWDRANHEQYF.

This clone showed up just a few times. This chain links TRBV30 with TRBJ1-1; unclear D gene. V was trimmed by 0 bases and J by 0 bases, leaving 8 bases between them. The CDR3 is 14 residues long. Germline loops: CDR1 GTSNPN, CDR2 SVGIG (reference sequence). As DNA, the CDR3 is TGTGCCTGGAGTGTTATTCCGGTGAACACTGAAGCTTTCTTT. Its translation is CAWSVIPVNTEAFF. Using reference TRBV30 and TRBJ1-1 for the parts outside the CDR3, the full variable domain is SQTIHQWPATLVQPVGSPLSLECTVEGTSNPNLYWYRQAAGRGLQLLFYSVGIGQISSEVPQNLSASRPQDRQFILSSKKLLLSDSGFYLCAWSVIPVNTEAFFGQGTRLTVV.

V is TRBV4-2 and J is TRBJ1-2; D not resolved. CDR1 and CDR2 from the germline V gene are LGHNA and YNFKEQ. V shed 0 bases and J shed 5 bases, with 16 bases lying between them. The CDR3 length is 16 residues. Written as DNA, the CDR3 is TGTGCCAGCAGCCAAGATACGGACGGGAACGGATATGGCTACACCTTC. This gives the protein CASSQDTDGNGYGYTF.

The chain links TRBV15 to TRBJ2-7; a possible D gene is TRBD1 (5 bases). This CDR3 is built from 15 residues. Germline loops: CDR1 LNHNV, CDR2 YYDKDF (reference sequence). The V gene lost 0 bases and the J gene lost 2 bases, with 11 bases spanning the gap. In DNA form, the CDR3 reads TGTGCCACCAGCAGAGATTTGACAGTGGCCTACGAGCAGTACTTC. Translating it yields CATSRDLTVAYEQYF.

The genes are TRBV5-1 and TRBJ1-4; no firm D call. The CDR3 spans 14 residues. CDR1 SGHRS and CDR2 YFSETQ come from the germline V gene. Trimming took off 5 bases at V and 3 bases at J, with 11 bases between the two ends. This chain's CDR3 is CASRLEPPNEKLFF. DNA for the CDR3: TGCGCCAGCAGGCTTGAGCCCCCTAATGAAAAACTGTTTTTT.

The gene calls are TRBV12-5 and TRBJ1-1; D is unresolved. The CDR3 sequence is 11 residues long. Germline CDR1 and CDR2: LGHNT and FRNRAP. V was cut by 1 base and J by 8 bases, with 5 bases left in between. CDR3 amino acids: CASGLGREAFF. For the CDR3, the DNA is TGTGCTAGTGGTTTGGGCAGAGAAGCTTTCTTT.

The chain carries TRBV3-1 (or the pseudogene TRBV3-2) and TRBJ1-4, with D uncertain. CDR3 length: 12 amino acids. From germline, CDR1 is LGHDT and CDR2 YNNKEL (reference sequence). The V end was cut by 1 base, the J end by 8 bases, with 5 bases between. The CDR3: CASSQVREKLFF. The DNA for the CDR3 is TGTGCCAGCAGCCAAGTGAGGGAAAAACTGTTTTTT.

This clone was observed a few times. The CDR3 bases are TGTGCCAGCAGGACTGGCCCAGACACTGAAGCTTTCTTT. Translating gives CASRTGPDTEAFF. The genes are TRBV7-2 and TRBJ1-1; no reliable D call. The germline V gene has CDR1 SGHTA and CDR2 FQGNSA. The V end was cut by 6 bases, the J end by 3 bases, with 11 bases between. The CDR3 extends over 13 amino acids.

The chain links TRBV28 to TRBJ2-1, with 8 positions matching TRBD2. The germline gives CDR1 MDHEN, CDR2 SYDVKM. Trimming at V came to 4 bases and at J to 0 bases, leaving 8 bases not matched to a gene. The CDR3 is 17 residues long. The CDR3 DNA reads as TGTGCCAGCAGTTCATACCATAGCGGGACCTCCTACAATGAGCAGTTCTTC. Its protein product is CASSSYHSGTSYNEQFF.